Below are 27 T cell receptor beta chains sequenced from a single sample in a study of regulatory T cells in long-lasting Graves disease. Time point specified: newly diagnosed GD, antithyroid drugs for less than 3 months. Making the TCR library involved RNA that had been extracted from PBMCs. Sequencing libraries for TCR beta were prepared with iRepertoire HTBI primers and Arm-PCR of CDR3 regions. TCRdb analysed the multiplex PCR reads with MiXCR anew, one entry per CDR3 protein. This table has some 320,000 distinct CDR3 sequences, about a sixth appearing once. The input for sequencing was peripheral blood mononuclear cells (PBMCs), taken at new diagnosis, from a patient treated with antithyroid drugs. These receptors were taken from a female donor with Graves disease.

This clonotype was detected many times. The genes are TRBV11-3 and TRBJ2-6, with 13 bases identical to TRBD2. The CDR3 spans 17 residues. V was clipped by 5 bases and J by 0 bases; unmatched bases: 1. Looked up from germline, CDR1 is SGHNT and CDR2 is YENEEA. The CDR3: CASSRTSGGSGANVLTF. The CDR3 nucleotides are TGTGCCAGCAGCCGGACTAGCGGGGGCTCTGGGGCCAACGTCCTGACTTTC. Full variable domain (rest looked up from reference TRBV11-3 and TRBJ2-6): EAGVVQSPRYKIIEKKQPVAFWCNPISGHNTLYWYLQNLGQGPELLIRYENEEAVDDSQLPKDRFSAERLKGVDSTLKIQPAELGDSAVYLCASSRTSGGSGANVLTFGAGSRLTVL.

With respect to this clonotype: With a much larger clone just one base away, this may be a read error. Here the CDR3 omits its conserved ending phenylalanine or tryptophan, so a read error is the likely source. CDR3 bases: TGTGCCAGCAGTGAGGGCGGGCGTGATGAAAAACTGTTTCTT. This encodes CASSEGGRDEKLFL. The V and J genes are TRBV2 and TRBJ1-4; no clear D gene. Trimming removed 3 bases from V and 6 bases from J, with 11 bases in between. The CDR3 spans 14 residues. Germline V lookup: CDR1 SNHLY, CDR2 FYNNEI.

The table lists this clonotype with many counts. The rearrangement joins TRBV27 to TRBJ1-1; D not resolved. CDR3 length: 14 amino acids. Trimming took 2 bases from V and 5 from J, leaving 12 bases between them. Germline CDR1 MNHEY, CDR2 SMNVEV (reference sequence). The CDR3 loop reads CASSLRRARTEAFF. CDR3 DNA sequence: TGTGCCAGCAGTTTAAGGAGGGCGAGGACTGAAGCTTTCTTT.

This clonotype was seen only once. The CDR3 DNA is TGTGCCAGCAGTCACAGACAGGGACGCTGGTCCGATACGCAGTATTTT. Its protein product is CASSHRQGRWSDTQYF. The chain joins TRBV28 to TRBJ2-3; TRBD1 matches 7 bases. CDR1 is MDHEN and CDR2 is SYDVKM in the germline V gene. Losses at the gene ends were 5 bases for V and 6 bases for J; bases not matched to a gene: 14. This CDR3 is built from 16 residues.

This clonotype has just a few counts. The chain employs TRBV7-2 and TRBJ2-7, with 8 bases identical to TRBD1. Trimming at V came to 3 bases and at J to 5 bases, leaving 6 bases not matched to a gene. Germline CDR1 is SGHTA and CDR2 is FQGNSA. The CDR3 spans 14 residues. CDR3 sequence (DNA): TGTGCCAGCAGCTTGGTCAACAGGGGGGACGAGCAGTACTTC. This sequence encodes CASSLVNRGDEQYF.

This clonotype appeared a few times. V is TRBV12-3 or TRBV12-4 and J is TRBJ2-4, with 9 positions matching TRBD1. CDR3 size: 17 residues. Trimming cost V 4 bases and J 5 bases; bases outside gene matches: 12. The CDR3 sequence: CASSYPTGTGIQNIQYF. CDR3 DNA: TGTGCCAGCAGTTACCCCACCGGGACAGGGATACAAAACATTCAGTACTTC.

This clonotype was detected many times. CDR3 DNA: TGTGCCAGCAGTTCAGTACCGGGACAGGGGGCGGTTCCAAACTCTGGGGCCAACGTCCTGACTTTC. Protein: CASSSVPGQGAVPNSGANVLTF. The V call is TRBV12-3 or TRBV12-4, the J call TRBJ2-6, with 12 positions matching TRBD1. After removal of 4 bases from V and 0 bases from J, the junction contained 16 bases not matched to a gene. The CDR3 contains 22 residues.

Many counts were recorded for this clonotype. V usage is TRBV28 and J usage is TRBJ1-2; possibly TRBD1 for D (5 bases). V lost 3 bases to trimming and J lost 4 bases, with 12 bases between them. The CDR3 runs 14 residues. CDR1 and CDR2 (germline): MDHEN, SYDVKM. CDR3: CASSLEGRGYGYTF. The CDR3 DNA reads TGTGCCAGCAGTTTGGAGGGGCGCGGCTATGGCTACACCTTC.

The chain joins TRBV7-2 to TRBJ1-2, with TRBD1 as a possible D gene (6 bases). Germline lookup yields CDR1 SGHTA and CDR2 FQGNSA. There are 17 residues in the CDR3. V was clipped by 4 bases and J by 2 bases, with 20 bases between them. CDR3 sequence (DNA): TGTGCCAGCAGCTGGGCCGTTAGTCAGGGGACAAACTATGGCTACACCTTC. Protein sequence: CASSWAVSQGTNYGYTF.

V usage is TRBV20-1 and J usage is TRBJ2-1; 8 positions agree with TRBD1. CDR3 size: 16 residues. Trimming cost V 1 base and J 0 bases; bases outside gene matches: 5. Looked up from germline, CDR1 is DFQATT and CDR2 is SNEGSKA (reference sequence). CDR3 amino acids: CSARVGQGASYNEQFF. DNA of the CDR3: TGCAGTGCTAGAGTGGGGCAGGGGGCCTCCTACAATGAGCAGTTCTTC.

This clonotype appeared many times. J is TRBJ2-1 and V is TRBV11-2; 11 nucleotides agree with TRBD1. CDR3 length equals 17 residues. Germline CDR1 reads SGHAT; CDR2 reads FQNNGV. The junction had 9 bases not matched to a gene; V was cut back by 5 bases and J by 3 bases. The CDR3 DNA reads as TGTGCCAGCAGCCGAGGGACAGGGGGGAAAAACTACAATGAGCAGTTCTTC. The encoded protein is CASSRGTGGKNYNEQFF.

Notes on this clonotype: This likely traces to a read error, being one base from a far larger clone. In DNA form, the CDR3 reads TGTGCCAGCGGCGGGCGTGGACAGGTCGACCGGGAGCAGTACTTC. The encoded protein is CASGGRGQVDREQYF. V usage is TRBV7-3 and J usage is TRBJ2-7; 7 positions agree with TRBD1. The CDR3 has 15 amino acids. Germline V gene sequence: CDR1 SGHTA, CDR2 FQGTGA. V shed 8 bases, J shed 7 bases, and the junction held 17 bases outside the gene matches.

There are many counts of this clonotype. The CDR3 DNA follows: TGTGCCAGCAGTTTGGACAGGGAAGGTAGAGACGAGCAGTACTTC. Protein product: CASSLDREGRDEQYF. This chain connects TRBV12-3 or TRBV12-4 to TRBJ2-7, with 8 bases aligning to TRBD1. This CDR3 spans 15 amino acids. J was trimmed by 5 bases and V by 3 bases; bases with no gene match: 9.

This clonotype turned up a few times. V usage is TRBV4-1 and J usage is TRBJ2-1, with 7 nucleotides matching TRBD2. Trimming took 0 bases from V and 6 from J; bases not matched to a gene: 14. The CDR3 runs 18 residues. Germline V lookup: CDR1 MGHRA, CDR2 YSYEKL. The CDR3 spells CASSQDGLGAGAVNEQFF. The CDR3 coding sequence is TGCGCCAGCAGCCAAGACGGGTTGGGCGCGGGAGCCGTCAATGAGCAGTTCTTC.

About this clonotype: Given a much more abundant clone one base away, this may be a read error. The rearrangement joins TRBV11-2 to TRBJ1-2; maybe TRBD1 (5 bases). V shed 3 bases and J shed 3 bases, with 14 bases lying between them. The CDR3 sequence is 15 residues long. Germline CDR1 is SGHAT and CDR2 is FQNNGV. The CDR3: CASSFDSGPDYGYTF. The CDR3 coding sequence is TGTGCCAGCAGCTTCGATTCAGGGCCTGACTATGGCTACACCTTC. The full variable domain, completed using reference TRBV11-2 and TRBJ1-2, is EAGVAQSPRYKIIEKRQSVAFWCNPISGHATLYWYQQILGQGPKLLIQFQNNGVVDDSQLPKDRFSAERLKGVDSTLKIQPAKLEDSAVYLCASSFDSGPDYGYTFGSGTRLTVV.

Notes on this clonotype: A read error may be the cause here, since a much bigger clone is one base away. This chain uses TRBV7-9 with TRBJ2-3; TRBD2 aligns across 7 bases. Losses at the gene ends were 4 bases for V and 4 bases for J; bases not matched to a gene: 11. The CDR3 is 16 amino acids. Germline V CDR1 and CDR2: SEHNR, FQNEAQ (reference sequence). For the CDR3, the DNA is TGTGCCAGCAGCTCCCCTGGACTAGTGGTCTCAGATACGCAGTATTTT. Translation gives CASSSPGLVVSDTQYF.

This clonotype was detected ten times or more. The chain employs TRBV19 and TRBJ2-1, with 8 bases that match TRBD1. CDR1 and CDR2 (germline): LNHDA, SQIVND (reference sequence). V lost 4 bases to trimming and J lost 2 bases; unmatched junction nucleotides: 1. This CDR3 spans 14 amino acids. CDR3 nucleotide sequence: TGTGCCAGTAGTAGACAGGGGCCCTACAATGAGCAGTTCTTC. This sequence encodes CASSRQGPYNEQFF.

This clonotype has ten or more counts. The rearrangement uses TRBV12-3 or TRBV12-4 and TRBJ2-1, with 9 bases that match TRBD1. The ends lost 5 bases at V and 3 bases at J; junction bases unmatched: 5. The CDR3 spans 15 residues. The chain's CDR3 is CASSPGTGYYNEQFF. CDR3 DNA sequence: TGTGCCAGCAGTCCCGGGACAGGGTACTACAATGAGCAGTTCTTC.

At least ten counts were recorded for this clonotype. The gene calls are TRBV20-1 and TRBJ2-7; 7 nucleotides align to TRBD1. CDR1 DFQATT and CDR2 SNEGSKA come from the germline V gene (reference sequence). V shed 6 bases, J shed 5 bases, and the junction held 13 bases outside the gene matches. This CDR3 region has 14 residues. The CDR3 protein is CSAPDRESGDEQYF. DNA of the CDR3: TGCAGTGCGCCTGACAGGGAGTCAGGCGACGAGCAGTACTTC.

The J gene is TRBJ1-4, the V gene TRBV27; D is uncertain. The germline gives CDR1 MNHEY, CDR2 SMNVEV (reference sequence). Trimming removed 5 bases from V and 5 bases from J, with 18 bases in between. The CDR3 has 16 amino acids. The CDR3 nucleotides read TGTGCCAGCAGTGATCCCTCCTTGGGCCTCAATGAAAAACTGTTTTTT. Residues: CASSDPSLGLNEKLFF.

This clonotype was seen ten or more times. The rearrangement links TRBV19 to TRBJ1-5; no reliable D call. There are 13 residues in the CDR3. V was cut by 1 base and J by 5 bases, with 6 bases left in between. Germline V lookup: CDR1 LNHDA, CDR2 SQIVND (reference sequence). The DNA of the CDR3 is TGTGCCAGTAGTATAGTATTCGATCAGCCCCAGCATTTT. Amino acids: CASSIVFDQPQHF.

Only a few counts were recorded for this clonotype. The chain combines TRBV19 with TRBJ1-2; D is perhaps TRBD1 (6 bases). Germline V CDR1 and CDR2: LNHDA, SQIVND (reference sequence). Trimming took 6 bases from V and 3 from J, leaving 17 bases between them. This CDR3 has 15 residues. The CDR3 is CASSFSTGSYYGYTF. CDR3 nucleotide sequence: TGTGCCAGTAGCTTTAGTACAGGGAGTTACTATGGCTACACCTTC. Full variable domain (remainder filled in from reference TRBV19 and TRBJ1-2): DGGITQSPKYLFRKEGQNVTLSCEQNLNHDAMYWYRQDPGQGLRLIYYSQIVNDFQKGDIAEGYSVSREKKESFPLTVTSAQKNPTAFYLCASSFSTGSYYGYTFGSGTRLTVV.

This clonotype was recorded many times. The chain uses TRBV19 and TRBJ1-1; D is perhaps TRBD1 (6 bases). Trimming took 5 bases from V and 1 from J, leaving 14 bases between them. Germline V gives CDR1 LNHDA, CDR2 SQIVND (reference sequence). This CDR3 is built from 15 residues. CDR3: CASSPQGGSNTEAFF. The CDR3 DNA reads TGTGCCAGTAGTCCACAGGGAGGGTCGAACACTGAAGCTTTCTTT.

This clonotype showed up many times. The chain carries TRBV6-1 and TRBJ1-6; a possible D gene is TRBD1 (6 bases). CDR3 length: 14 residues. From germline, CDR1 is MNHNS and CDR2 SASEGT. V was clipped by 5 bases and J by 8 bases, with 13 bases between them. The CDR3 DNA sequence: TGTGCCAGCAGTCCTGCGCGGGGGCATTCACCCCTCCACTTT. It codes for CASSPARGHSPLHF.

This clonotype was picked up many times. This rearrangement joins TRBV12-3 or TRBV12-4 to TRBJ2-1, with D tentatively TRBD2 (6 bases). The CDR3 is 12 residues long. V lost 10 bases to trimming and J lost 8 bases, with 15 bases between them. The CDR3 here is CAIGTQEHEQFF. The DNA of the CDR3 is TGTGCCATCGGGACTCAGGAACATGAGCAGTTCTTC.

V is TRBV5-6 and J is TRBJ2-7; 7 bases align to TRBD1. The V and J ends lost 3 bases and 1 base, in that order; junction bases with no gene match: 1. CDR1 SGHDT and CDR2 YYEEEE come from the germline V gene. The CDR3 loop spans 13 amino acids. The CDR3 DNA follows: TGTGCCAGCAGCTGGGGACAGTCCTACGAGCAGTACTTC. Its protein is CASSWGQSYEQYF.

This clonotype was detected many times. The chain recombines TRBV15 with TRBJ2-1; D possibly corresponds to TRBD2 (5 bases). The CDR3 totals 17 residues. The germline V gene has CDR1 LNHNV and CDR2 YYDKDF (reference sequence). Trimming cost V 0 bases and J 0 bases, with 12 bases left between them. The chain's CDR3 is CATSRDAGEGSYNEQFF. CDR3 nucleotide sequence: TGTGCCACCAGCAGAGACGCCGGGGAAGGCTCCTACAATGAGCAGTTCTTC.